The rows below give T cell receptor beta chains drawn from one sample of a study of post-analysis software for immune sequencing data. TCRdb processed the PCR reads anew with MiXCR; each CDR3 protein has one entry. The table lists 180,000 or so distinct CDR3 sequences, 25% to 30% of them singletons, with 3% to 4% in the top ten. Sequenced input: blood. The receptors derive from a girl aged 2 to 17 with multiple sclerosis. Both conserved end residues are part of each CDR3. The order of the fields is J gene, V gene, clone size, D gene, CDR3 length, CDR3 DNA, CDR3 protein. A D gene is named only where the DNA matches it firmly. Only some rows state a clone size, as once, few, many or a class for expanded clones.

TRBJ1-1 TRBV6-5 few NA 14 TGTGCCAGCAGTCGGGACTTCATGAACACTGAAGCTTTCTTT CASSRDFMNTEAFF
TRBJ2-1 TRBV12-3/TRBV12-4 many NA 13 TGTGCCAGCAGGATTCGGACCGACTCCCGGCAGTTCTTC CASRIRTDSRQFF
TRBJ2-1 TRBV29-1 many NA 13 TGCAGCGTGAGACTTTCCAGGGGATGGGAGCAGTTCTTC CSVRLSRGWEQFF
TRBJ2-3 TRBV5-5 few NA 18 TGTGCCAGCAGCTTGAGGTCAACGAGTTTTATCGGCACAGATACGCAGTATTTT CASSLRSTSFIGTDTQYF
TRBJ1-1 TRBV6-2/TRBV6-3 few TRBD1 15 TGTGCCAGCAGTTCACAGGGGGCGGGGGACACTGAAGCTTTCTTT CASSSQGAGDTEAFF
TRBJ2-1 TRBV4-1 many TRBD2 18 TGCGCCAGCAGCCACGGGACTAGCGGGACGCGGAGTATAATTGAGCAGTTCTTC CASSHGTSGTRSIIEQFF
TRBJ1-1 TRBV5-1 NA NA 14 TGCGCCAGCACCCAGGGAAGGGTTGCTGCTGAAGCTTTCTTT CASTQGRVAAEAFF
TRBJ2-7 TRBV5-1 NA NA 13 TGCGCCAGCAGCTTGTACGTAAGCTACGAGCAGTACTTC CASSLYVSYEQYF
TRBJ1-6 TRBV20-1 many NA 14 TGCAGTGCTAGCGGGGGTAACTATAATTCACCCCTCCACTTT CSASGGNYNSPLHF
TRBJ2-2 TRBV9 few NA 15 TGTGCCAGCAGCCCGGAGGGTAGGGGGCTAAGGGAGCTGTTTTTT CASSPEGRGLRELFF
TRBJ2-7 TRBV5-1 NA TRBD2 15 TGCGCCAGCAGTCCGGCGCCCACGGGAGGCAACGAGCAGTACTTC CASSPAPTGGNEQYF
TRBJ1-1 TRBV7-2 NA TRBD1 13 TGTGCCAGCAGGGACAGGGCCCACTATGAAGCTTTCTTT CASRDRAHYEAFF
TRBJ2-7 TRBV12-3/TRBV12-4 NA NA 12 TGTGCCAGCAGAAAGAGGGCCCACGAGCAGTACTTC CASRKRAHEQYF
TRBJ2-2 TRBV29-1 few TRBD1 14 TGCAGCGGTACGCCGGGACAGGGTACCGGGGAGCTGTTTTTT CSGTPGQGTGELFF
TRBJ2-5 TRBV20-1 many NA 15 TGCAGTGCTAGAAGTCGGCGAGCGGCCGGTGAGACCCAGTACTTC CSARSRRAAGETQYF
TRBJ2-7 TRBV28 NA NA 13 TGTGCCAGCTGTTACGGGGGGCGCTACGAGCGGTACTTC CASCYGGRYERYF
TRBJ2-1 TRBV3-1 many NA 14 TGTGCCAGCAGCCAAGACGCGGGGTTGGGTGAGCAGTTCTTC CASSQDAGLGEQFF
TRBJ2-7 TRBV29-1 many TRBD2 16 TGCAGCGTTGATGCGTCTGGACTAGCGGGGTCCTACGAGCAGTACTTC CSVDASGLAGSYEQYF
TRBJ2-4 TRBV2 NA NA 16 TGTGCCAGCAGGGGAAACCGGGGGCCCTCCGGAAACATTCAGTACTTC CASRGNRGPSGNIQYF
TRBJ1-1 TRBV5-1 NA TRBD1 16 TGCGCCAGCAGCACCACCCGACAGGGTATGAACACTGAAGCTTTCTTT CASSTTRQGMNTEAFF
TRBJ1-4 TRBV5-1 few NA 15 TGCGCCAGCAGCTTGTACGGGACGACTAATGAAAAACTGTTTTTT CASSLYGTTNEKLFF
TRBJ1-2 TRBV27 many TRBD1 15 TGTGCCAGCAGTTTCTGGCAGGGGGGTCACTATGGCTACACCTTC CASSFWQGGHYGYTF
TRBJ2-5 TRBV4-1 many NA 16 TGCGCCAGCAGCCCCAAGTGGCGGGGGCATCAAGAGACCCAGTACTTC CASSPKWRGHQETQYF
TRBJ1-1 TRBV4-1 many NA 13 TGCGCCAGCAGCCGCCAGGGAGTCGGTGAAGCTTTCTTT CASSRQGVGEAFF
TRBJ2-1 TRBV4-1 many NA 16 TGCGCCAGCAGCCAAGGCTTCCGACTACTAGGAAGTGAGCAGTTCTTC CASSQGFRLLGSEQFF
TRBJ1-1 TRBV5-1 NA NA 14 TGCGCCAGCAGCGAATACAGGGCCGATCGTGAAGCTTTCTTT CASSEYRADREAFF
TRBJ2-1 TRBV20-1 NA TRBD2 14 TGCAGTGCTGAACTAGCGGGAAAGGAAAATGAGCAGTTCTTC CSAELAGKENEQFF
TRBJ2-1 TRBV20-1 few TRBD1 15 TGCAGTGCCAGTGACAGGGGTCATATGGACAATGAGCAGTTCTTC CSASDRGHMDNEQFF
TRBJ1-5 TRBV6-5 NA NA 13 TGTGCCAGCAGTTATACGGAAAATCAGCCCCAGCATTTT CASSYTENQPQHF
TRBJ2-4 TRBV29-1 NA NA 13 TGCAGCGCTGTCACTGGATCAGGGAACATTCAGTACTTC CSAVTGSGNIQYF
TRBJ2-6 TRBV7-9 many TRBD1 15 TGTGCCAGCAGCCTCGACAGGGGCGGCTCCAACGTCCTGACTTTC CASSLDRGGSNVLTF
TRBJ2-1 TRBV30 NA NA 14 TGTGCCTGGAGGGATCTAAAGGGGATCAATGAGCAGTTCTTC CAWRDLKGINEQFF
TRBJ1-2 TRBV4-1 NA TRBD1 14 TGCGCCAGCAGCCGGGGACAGGGAAGGGATGGCTACACCTTC CASSRGQGRDGYTF
TRBJ2-1 TRBV2 NA NA 14 TGTGCCAGCAGTGAGGCTAGCTGGAACAATGAGCAGTTCTTC CASSEASWNNEQFF
TRBJ2-7 TRBV4-2 medium-sized TRBD2 15 TGTGCCAGCAGCCAAGTGGCTAGCGGAGTATACGAGCAGTACTTC CASSQVASGVYEQYF
TRBJ2-3 TRBV20-1 many TRBD1 12 TGCAGTGCCAGGACAGGGGAAGATACGCAGTATTTT CSARTGEDTQYF
TRBJ2-1 TRBV15 many NA 15 TGTGCCACCAGCAGAGGTCAGTTGTCCCTCGGGGAGCAGTTCTTC CATSRGQLSLGEQFF
TRBJ1-4 TRBV29-1 many NA 12 TGCAGCTATCTCGGGTTAGGTGAAAAACTGTTTTTT CSYLGLGEKLFF
TRBJ1-5 TRBV20-1 many TRBD1 15 TGCAGTGCCCGCTCACGCACAGGGGGCAATCAGCCCCAGCATTTT CSARSRTGGNQPQHF
TRBJ1-1 TRBV12-3/TRBV12-4 NA NA 14 TGTGCCAGCAGACCCGCAACAGGGAGGGAAAGAGCTTTCTTT CASRPATGRERAFF
TRBJ2-1 TRBV5-1 NA TRBD2 15 TGCACCAGCAGCTCCCGGAGGGGAGGGGACAATGAGCAGTTCTTC CTSSSRRGGDNEQFF
TRBJ2-7 TRBV6-5 few NA 16 TGTGCCAGCAGTTACGCCTCGCTGAACTCCTACAATGAGCAGTACTTC CASSYASLNSYNEQYF
TRBJ2-1 TRBV23-1 NA NA 16 TGCGCCAGCAGTCAACTCCTACGGGCGCAAGGCAATGAGCAGTTCTTC CASSQLLRAQGNEQFF
TRBJ1-3 TRBV6-6 NA NA 14 TGTGCCGGCTCTAGGACATCTGCTGGAAACACCATATATTTT CAGSRTSAGNTIYF
TRBJ2-4 TRBV18 many NA 15 TGTGCCAGCTCACCGCCCACCCTAGCCAAAAACATTCAGTACTTC CASSPPTLAKNIQYF
TRBJ2-3 TRBV5-1 few NA 14 TGCGCCAGCAGGGGGGGTCAGAGCACAGATACGCAGTATTTT CASRGGQSTDTQYF
TRBJ2-7 TRBV28 many NA 13 TGTGCCAGCAGTTTGGGACTCTCCTACGAGCAGTACTTC CASSLGLSYEQYF